Here is one TCR beta chain with its context. This CDR3 has 16 residues. The germline CDR1 and CDR2 sequences are MNHNY and SVGAGI (reference sequence). These data are taken from a study of T cells expressing NK-cell markers. TCRdb reanalyzed the 5' RACE reads, giving one entry per CDR3 protein sequence and no DNA. The specimen's table records about 410,000 distinct CDR3 sequences. The TCR originated in a woman between 45 and 60 years old in good health. The rearrangement links TRBV6-6 to TRBJ1-1; TCRdb's D call of TRBD1 is untestable without DNA. The sample was blood T cells: a sorted CD56 or NKG2C T cell subset, CD4+ or CD8+ T cells, or bulk PBMC T cells (not recorded which). CDR3 residues: CASSYPSDRPNTEAFF.